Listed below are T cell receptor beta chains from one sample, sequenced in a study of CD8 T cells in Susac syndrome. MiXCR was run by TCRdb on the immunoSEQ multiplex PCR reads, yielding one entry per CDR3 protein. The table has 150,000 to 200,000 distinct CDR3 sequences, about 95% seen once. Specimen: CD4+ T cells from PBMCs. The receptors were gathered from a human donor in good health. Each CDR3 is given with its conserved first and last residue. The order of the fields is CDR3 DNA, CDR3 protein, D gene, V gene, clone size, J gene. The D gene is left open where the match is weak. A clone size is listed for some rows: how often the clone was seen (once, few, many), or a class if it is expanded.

DNA: TGTGCCAGCTCACCGACACTTTCCGCCTACGAGCAGTACTTC
CDR3: CASSPTLSAYEQYF
D: .
V: TRBV18
size: .
J: TRBJ2-7

DNA: TGCAGCGTTGCAGCTCTTAACTATGGCTACACCTTC
CDR3: CSVAALNYGYTF
D: .
V: TRBV29-1
size: .
J: TRBJ1-2

DNA: TGTGCCAGCAGTGTCCCACCGAGGGATACGCAGTATTTT
CDR3: CASSVPPRDTQYF
D: .
V: TRBV12-3/TRBV12-4
size: .
J: TRBJ2-3

DNA: TGCGCCAGCAACGTCGACCGACCCATGAACACTGAAGCTTTCTTT
CDR3: CASNVDRPMNTEAFF
D: .
V: TRBV5-1
size: .
J: TRBJ1-1

DNA: TGCAGCGTTGAAGGGTTAGCGGGAGGGGGGAATGAGCAGTTCTTC
CDR3: CSVEGLAGGGNEQFF
D: TRBD2
V: TRBV29-1
size: .
J: TRBJ2-1

DNA: TGTGCCAGCAGTTTCAAAGGGGAGGTGCAGTTCTTC
CDR3: CASSFKGEVQFF
D: .
V: TRBV27
size: .
J: TRBJ2-1

DNA: TGTGCCACCAGTGCGTGGGGACTAGCGGGAGGTAGCTCCTACAATGAGCAGTTCTTC
CDR3: CATSAWGLAGGSSYNEQFF
D: TRBD2
V: TRBV24-1
size: .
J: TRBJ2-1

DNA: TGCAGTGTCTCTCAGGGCGGTCTCGGCGATGAGCAGTTCTTC
CDR3: CSVSQGGLGDEQFF
D: .
V: TRBV20-1
size: .
J: TRBJ2-1

DNA: TGTGCCAGCAGCTTAATGGGACTCTATGGCTACACCTTC
CDR3: CASSLMGLYGYTF
D: .
V: TRBV3-1
size: .
J: TRBJ1-2

DNA: TGTGCCAGCAGCCCCGGACTAGCGGGAGGGCCCGGGTACCAAGAGACCCAGTACTTC
CDR3: CASSPGLAGGPGYQETQYF
D: TRBD2
V: TRBV3-1
size: .
J: TRBJ2-5

DNA: TGTGCCAGTCAGGACAGGAGGAACACTGAAGCTTTCTTT
CDR3: CASQDRRNTEAFF
D: TRBD1
V: TRBV19
size: .
J: TRBJ1-1

DNA: TGTGCCAGCAGCTTAGCAGGGGGTCCCCAGCATTTT
CDR3: CASSLAGGPQHF
D: .
V: TRBV7-8
size: .
J: TRBJ1-5

DNA: TGTGCCAGCAGAACCACCGGGACTTCTGGAAACACCATATATTTT
CDR3: CASRTTGTSGNTIYF
D: .
V: TRBV12-3/TRBV12-4
size: .
J: TRBJ1-3

DNA: TGTGCCAGCAGTTTAATGTCGGGAATCTATGGCTACACCTTC
CDR3: CASSLMSGIYGYTF
D: .
V: TRBV27
size: .
J: TRBJ1-2

DNA: TGTGCCAGCAGTTACGATGTTTTGGGACAGGGGTCACCCCTCCACTTT
CDR3: CASSYDVLGQGSPLHF
D: TRBD1
V: TRBV6-6
size: .
J: TRBJ1-6

DNA: TGTGCCTCGGGGGGCTCCTACAATGAGCAGTTCTTC
CDR3: CASGGSYNEQFF
D: TRBD2
V: TRBV30
size: once
J: TRBJ2-1

DNA: TGTGCCAGCAGCCGTAGCGGGAGGCGCTCCTACAATGAGCAGTTCTTC
CDR3: CASSRSGRRSYNEQFF
D: TRBD2
V: TRBV6-1
size: .
J: TRBJ2-1

DNA: TGTGCCTGGAGTGCGGGGACAGCACAAGAGACCCAGTACTTC
CDR3: CAWSAGTAQETQYF
D: TRBD1
V: TRBV30
size: .
J: TRBJ2-5

DNA: TGTGCCTGGAGTCGGAGGGGGCCCCACGAGCAGTACTTC
CDR3: CAWSRRGPHEQYF
D: .
V: TRBV30
size: .
J: TRBJ2-7

DNA: TGTGCCAGCGGTAGCGGGCTGAATGAGCAGTTCTTC
CDR3: CASGSGLNEQFF
D: TRBD2
V: TRBV14
size: .
J: TRBJ2-1

DNA: TGCGCCAGCAGCCAGGGAGCGCGGGAGAGCAATGAGCAGTTCTTC
CDR3: CASSQGARESNEQFF
D: TRBD2
V: TRBV4-1
size: .
J: TRBJ2-1

DNA: TGTGCCAGCAGCTTAGCACCCGGGGAGACCCAGTACTTC
CDR3: CASSLAPGETQYF
D: .
V: TRBV11-3
size: few
J: TRBJ2-5

DNA: TGTGCCAGCAGCCAAGGTATAGGGACCTACAATGAGCAGTTCTTC
CDR3: CASSQGIGTYNEQFF
D: .
V: TRBV14
size: .
J: TRBJ2-1

DNA: TGCAGCGTTGAAGACTTGCACCACAATGAGCAGTTCTTC
CDR3: CSVEDLHHNEQFF
D: .
V: TRBV29-1
size: once
J: TRBJ2-1

DNA: TGCAGTGCTAAGGGTCTAACTAGCACAGATACGCAGTATTTT
CDR3: CSAKGLTSTDTQYF
D: .
V: TRBV20-1
size: once
J: TRBJ2-3

DNA: TGCAGCGTTGAAGAGGTCGACAATGAGCAGTTCTTC
CDR3: CSVEEVDNEQFF
D: .
V: TRBV29-1
size: .
J: TRBJ2-1

DNA: TGTGCCAGCAGCTTTACTAGCGGGAACTACAATGAGCAGTTCTTC
CDR3: CASSFTSGNYNEQFF
D: TRBD2
V: TRBV7-2
size: .
J: TRBJ2-1

DNA: TGTGCCAGCAGTGGATATACAGGAGGCCCAAGGGGCAATCAGCCCCAGCATTTT
CDR3: CASSGYTGGPRGNQPQHF
D: .
V: TRBV2
size: .
J: TRBJ1-5

DNA: TGTGCCAGCAGCTTAGAGTTTCGGGGGTTAGAGACCCAGTACTTC
CDR3: CASSLEFRGLETQYF
D: .
V: TRBV7-2
size: .
J: TRBJ2-5

DNA: TGTGCCAGCAGCCACGCTTCCGGGACATGGGGCGAGCAGTACTTC
CDR3: CASSHASGTWGEQYF
D: .
V: TRBV3-1
size: .
J: TRBJ2-7

DNA: TGCAGCGTTGCCTGGACAGCGAACACTGAAGCTTTCTTT
CDR3: CSVAWTANTEAFF
D: .
V: TRBV29-1
size: .
J: TRBJ1-1

DNA: TGTGCCAGCACCGACTCACCCGTTTTCAGGGCAAGCGGCTACACCTTC
CDR3: CASTDSPVFRASGYTF
D: .
V: TRBV7-9
size: .
J: TRBJ1-2

DNA: TGCAGCGGAACAAGAAACTACGAGCAGTACTTC
CDR3: CSGTRNYEQYF
D: .
V: TRBV29-1
size: .
J: TRBJ2-7

DNA: TGTGCCGGCATTCTCGACAGGGGGTATGGCACTGAAGCTTTCTTT
CDR3: CAGILDRGYGTEAFF
D: TRBD1
V: TRBV2
size: .
J: TRBJ1-1

DNA: TGTGCCAGCAGCGTAGCTTGGGAGACCCAGTACTTC
CDR3: CASSVAWETQYF
D: .
V: TRBV9
size: .
J: TRBJ2-5

DNA: TGTGCCAGCAGCTTGGCGGGGCGAAGGAGCACCGGGGAGCTGTTTTTT
CDR3: CASSLAGRRSTGELFF
D: .
V: TRBV5-4
size: .
J: TRBJ2-2

DNA: TGCAGTGCGGGGAGGAGAACAACTGAAGCTTTCTTT
CDR3: CSAGRRTTEAFF
D: .
V: TRBV20-1
size: .
J: TRBJ1-1

DNA: TGCAGCGTTGCACTCAGGGTCGACGGCTACACCTTC
CDR3: CSVALRVDGYTF
D: .
V: TRBV29-1
size: .
J: TRBJ1-2

DNA: TGTGCCAGCAGCTGGGAGGGAGATACGCAGTATTTT
CDR3: CASSWEGDTQYF
D: TRBD2
V: TRBV9
size: .
J: TRBJ2-3

DNA: TGCAGTGCTTCCTCAGCGGGAGGGGTCAAAAACATTCAGTACTTC
CDR3: CSASSAGGVKNIQYF
D: TRBD2
V: TRBV20-1
size: .
J: TRBJ2-4